This T cell receptor beta chain was retrieved from a study of T cells in Graves' hyperthyroidism and ophthalmopathy. RNA transcripts provided the source from which TCR beta CDR3 regions were amplified. The TCR CDR3 first-round RT-PCR relied on the HTBI primer set. TCRdb reanalysed the multiplex PCR reads using MiXCR and keeps one entry per CDR3 protein. The sample yields nearly 600,000 distinct CDR3 sequences, over 12% seen once. This receptor was taken from a young woman with Graves' ophthalmopathy. The sample was blood.

CDR3 sequence: CASSPNPRGIGEQYF. In DNA, the CDR3 is TGTGCCAGCAGCCCGAACCCCAGGGGAATCGGCGAGCAGTACTTC. The chain has TRBV4-2 and TRBJ2-7; weak D call: TRBD1 (6 bases). The length of the CDR3 is 15 residues. Between the trimmed V and J ends, which lost 4 bases and 6 bases, there was a span of 19 bases. Germline CDR1 reads LGHNA; CDR2 reads YNFKEQ.